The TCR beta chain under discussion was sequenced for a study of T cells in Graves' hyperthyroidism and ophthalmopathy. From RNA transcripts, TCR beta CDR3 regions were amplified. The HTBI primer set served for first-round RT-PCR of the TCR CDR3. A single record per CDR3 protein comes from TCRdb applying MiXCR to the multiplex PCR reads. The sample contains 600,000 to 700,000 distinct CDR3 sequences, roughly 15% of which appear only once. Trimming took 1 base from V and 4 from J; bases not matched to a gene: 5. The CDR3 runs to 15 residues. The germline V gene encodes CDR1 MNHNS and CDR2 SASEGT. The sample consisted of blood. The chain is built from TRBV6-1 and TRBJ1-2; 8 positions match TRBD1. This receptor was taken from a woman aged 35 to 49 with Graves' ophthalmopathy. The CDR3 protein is CASSEVSGGFYGYTF. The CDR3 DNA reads TGTGCCAGCAGTGAAGTTTCAGGGGGCTTCTATGGCTACACCTTC.